These T cell receptor beta chains were read from a single sample in a study of blood T cell repertoires in COVID-19. TCRdb's table, derived via immunoSEQ multiplex PCR, lists solely in-frame clones and lacks some. The sample has roughly 230,000 clones, around 85% seen once. Sequenced: peripheral blood. Every receptor here comes from an elderly woman with acute or convalescent COVID-19. The CDR3 runs from the conserved cysteine through the conserved F or W. D genes are given only for firm matches. Clone size appears in some rows only: once, few, many, or a class for an expanded clone.

v_gene: TRBV5-1; abundance: once; j_gene: TRBJ2-4; d_gene: TRBD1; CDR3aa: CASSPTGAVHIQYF; CDR3nt: TGCGCCAGCAGCCCGACAGGGGCGGTTCACATTCAGTACTTC
v_gene: TRBV11-2; abundance: NA; j_gene: TRBJ1-6; d_gene: NA; CDR3aa: CASSYNSDSPLHF; CDR3nt: TGTGCCAGCAGCTATAACAGTGATTCACCCCTCCACTTT
v_gene: TRBV5-1; abundance: NA; j_gene: TRBJ2-7; d_gene: TRBD2; CDR3aa: CASSLGPPTSGRGEQYF; CDR3nt: TGCGCCAGCAGCTTGGGCCCTCCAACTAGCGGGAGGGGCGAGCAGTACTTC
v_gene: TRBV5-1; abundance: few; j_gene: TRBJ2-5; d_gene: TRBD2; CDR3aa: CASRVAGGFETQYF; CDR3nt: TGCGCCAGCAGGGTAGCGGGAGGATTTGAGACCCAGTACTTC
v_gene: TRBV7-2; abundance: NA; j_gene: TRBJ2-1; d_gene: NA; CDR3aa: CASSLAGGPFEQFF; CDR3nt: TGTGCCAGCAGCTTAGCGGGGGGGCCCTTTGAGCAGTTCTTC
v_gene: TRBV7-2; abundance: NA; j_gene: TRBJ2-1; d_gene: TRBD2; CDR3aa: CASSLSGGVGNEQFF; CDR3nt: TGTGCCAGCAGCCTAAGCGGGGGGGTAGGCAATGAGCAGTTCTTC
v_gene: TRBV11-3; abundance: NA; j_gene: TRBJ2-2; d_gene: TRBD2; CDR3aa: CASSLVVASGTTGELFF; CDR3nt: TGTGCCAGCAGCTTAGTGGTGGCTAGCGGGACCACCGGGGAGCTGTTTTTT
v_gene: TRBV12-3/TRBV12-4; abundance: few; j_gene: TRBJ1-1; d_gene: NA; CDR3aa: CASRRGGTTEAFF; CDR3nt: TGTGCCAGCAGGAGGGGAGGGACCACTGAAGCTTTCTTT
v_gene: TRBV2; abundance: NA; j_gene: TRBJ1-4; d_gene: NA; CDR3aa: CASSVGNEKLFF; CDR3nt: TGTGCCAGCAGTGTCGGTAATGAAAAACTGTTTTTT
v_gene: TRBV19; abundance: NA; j_gene: TRBJ2-7; d_gene: TRBD1; CDR3aa: CASRTVRGPKYF; CDR3nt: TGTGCCAGTAGGACAGTAAGGGGGCCGAAGTACTTC
v_gene: TRBV3-1/TRBV3-2; abundance: NA; j_gene: TRBJ1-2; d_gene: NA; CDR3aa: CASSHRSNYGYTF; CDR3nt: TGTGCCAGCAGCCACCGGAGTAACTATGGCTACACCTTC
v_gene: TRBV7-8; abundance: NA; j_gene: TRBJ2-7; d_gene: NA; CDR3aa: CASSVYELMYEQYF; CDR3nt: TGTGCCAGCAGCGTCTACGAGTTGATGTACGAGCAGTACTTC
v_gene: TRBV5-1; abundance: NA; j_gene: TRBJ2-5; d_gene: NA; CDR3aa: CASSLGRRQETQYF; CDR3nt: TGCGCCAGCAGCTTGGGCAGGCGACAAGAGACCCAGTACTTC
v_gene: TRBV27; abundance: NA; j_gene: TRBJ1-4; d_gene: TRBD1; CDR3aa: CASSLDRGDEKLFF; CDR3nt: TGTGCCAGCAGTTTAGACAGGGGGGATGAAAAACTGTTTTTT
v_gene: TRBV19; abundance: NA; j_gene: TRBJ2-1; d_gene: NA; CDR3aa: CASSTGYPYNEQFF; CDR3nt: TGTGCCAGTAGTACGGGATACCCGTACAATGAGCAGTTCTTC
v_gene: TRBV30; abundance: NA; j_gene: TRBJ1-3; d_gene: NA; CDR3aa: CAWSAGGNTIYF; CDR3nt: TGTGCCTGGAGTGCCGGGGGAAACACCATATATTTT
v_gene: TRBV5-4; abundance: NA; j_gene: TRBJ2-5; d_gene: NA; CDR3aa: CASGGAGETQYF; CDR3nt: TGTGCCAGCGGGGGGGCCGGAGAGACCCAGTACTTC
v_gene: TRBV5-1; abundance: NA; j_gene: TRBJ1-4; d_gene: TRBD1; CDR3aa: CASSWGQGTNEKLFF; CDR3nt: TGCGCCAGCAGCTGGGGACAGGGGACTAATGAAAAACTGTTTTTT
v_gene: TRBV27; abundance: NA; j_gene: TRBJ2-2; d_gene: TRBD2; CDR3aa: CASSFGAGLGIGELFF; CDR3nt: TGTGCCAGCAGTTTTGGAGCGGGACTAGGGATCGGGGAGCTGTTTTTT
v_gene: TRBV6-1; abundance: NA; j_gene: TRBJ2-5; d_gene: TRBD2; CDR3aa: CASSVGWTSGAQETQYF; CDR3nt: TGTGCCAGCAGTGTCGGTTGGACTAGCGGGGCCCAAGAGACCCAGTACTTC
v_gene: TRBV29-1; abundance: NA; j_gene: TRBJ2-1; d_gene: NA; CDR3aa: CSVEESDNEQFF; CDR3nt: TGCAGCGTTGAAGAGTCCGACAATGAGCAGTTCTTC
v_gene: TRBV5-1; abundance: NA; j_gene: TRBJ1-1; d_gene: NA; CDR3aa: CASSLVGGETEAFF; CDR3nt: TGCGCCAGCAGCTTGGTGGGAGGAGAAACTGAAGCTTTCTTT
v_gene: TRBV9; abundance: NA; j_gene: TRBJ1-6; d_gene: TRBD1; CDR3aa: CASSVGWTGYNSPLHF; CDR3nt: TGTGCCAGCAGCGTAGGTTGGACAGGCTATAATTCACCCCTCCACTTT
v_gene: TRBV27; abundance: NA; j_gene: TRBJ1-1; d_gene: NA; CDR3aa: CAVQGLNTEAFF; CDR3nt: TGTGCCGTACAGGGATTGAACACTGAAGCTTTCTTT
v_gene: TRBV3-1/TRBV3-2; abundance: NA; j_gene: TRBJ1-5; d_gene: TRBD1; CDR3aa: CASSPTGDSNQPQHF; CDR3nt: TGTGCCAGCAGCCCGACAGGGGATAGCAATCAGCCCCAGCATTTT
v_gene: TRBV30; abundance: NA; j_gene: TRBJ1-6; d_gene: TRBD1; CDR3aa: CAWRTGSSYNSPLHF; CDR3nt: TGTGCCTGGAGGACAGGGAGCTCCTATAATTCACCCCTCCACTTT
v_gene: TRBV5-8; abundance: NA; j_gene: TRBJ2-1; d_gene: TRBD2; CDR3aa: CASSLRGGNNQFF; CDR3nt: TGTGCCAGCAGCTTGAGGGGAGGGAATAACCAGTTCTTC
v_gene: TRBV6-1; abundance: NA; j_gene: TRBJ2-3; d_gene: TRBD2; CDR3aa: CASSESLAGGGDTQYF; CDR3nt: TGTGCCAGCAGTGAATCTCTAGCGGGAGGAGGAGATACGCAGTATTTT
v_gene: TRBV15; abundance: NA; j_gene: TRBJ2-7; d_gene: TRBD2; CDR3aa: CATSRPKGPPGGRPYEQYF; CDR3nt: TGTGCCACCAGCCGCCCTAAGGGACCCCCGGGGGGACGTCCCTACGAGCAGTACTTC
v_gene: TRBV11-2; abundance: few; j_gene: TRBJ2-7; d_gene: NA; CDR3aa: CASSPWSGEQYF; CDR3nt: TGTGCCAGCAGCCCCTGGAGTGGCGAGCAGTACTTC
v_gene: TRBV19; abundance: NA; j_gene: TRBJ2-1; d_gene: TRBD2; CDR3aa: CASSLSSGGHNEQFF; CDR3nt: TGTGCCAGTAGTCTCTCTAGCGGGGGCCACAATGAGCAGTTCTTC
v_gene: TRBV12-5; abundance: NA; j_gene: TRBJ1-5; d_gene: NA; CDR3aa: CASVFGDQPQHF; CDR3nt: TGTGCTAGTGTGTTCGGGGATCAGCCCCAGCATTTT
v_gene: TRBV7-6; abundance: NA; j_gene: TRBJ1-3; d_gene: NA; CDR3aa: CASSLAEGTGNTIYF; CDR3nt: TGTGCCAGCAGCTTAGCGGAGGGGACTGGAAACACCATATATTTT
v_gene: TRBV6-5; abundance: NA; j_gene: TRBJ1-4; d_gene: TRBD1; CDR3aa: CASTWDRVNEKLFF; CDR3nt: TGTGCCAGCACTTGGGACAGGGTTAATGAAAAACTGTTTTTT
v_gene: TRBV6-5; abundance: few; j_gene: TRBJ1-2; d_gene: TRBD1; CDR3aa: CASRRDQGASNGYTF; CDR3nt: TGTGCCAGCAGGAGGGATCAGGGGGCTAGTAATGGCTACACCTTC
v_gene: TRBV13; abundance: NA; j_gene: TRBJ1-2; d_gene: NA; CDR3aa: CASSARGRPSYTF; CDR3nt: TGTGCCAGCAGTGCCAGGGGACGGCCGAGCTACACCTTC
v_gene: TRBV27; abundance: NA; j_gene: TRBJ2-2; d_gene: TRBD2; CDR3aa: CASRWGTSANTGELFF; CDR3nt: TGTGCCAGCAGATGGGGGACTAGCGCGAACACCGGGGAGCTGTTTTTT
v_gene: TRBV5-1; abundance: NA; j_gene: TRBJ2-1; d_gene: NA; CDR3aa: CASSFSASSYNEQFF; CDR3nt: TGCGCCAGCAGCTTTAGCGCGAGCTCCTACAATGAGCAGTTCTTC
v_gene: TRBV5-1; abundance: NA; j_gene: TRBJ2-7; d_gene: TRBD2; CDR3aa: CASSLRSSGTYEQYF; CDR3nt: TGCGCCAGCAGCCTCCGTTCTAGCGGAACCTACGAGCAGTACTTC
v_gene: TRBV6-6; abundance: NA; j_gene: TRBJ2-4; d_gene: TRBD1; CDR3aa: CASSYPTGASKNIQYF; CDR3nt: TGTGCCAGCAGTTACCCCACAGGGGCTAGCAAAAACATTCAGTACTTC
v_gene: TRBV5-1; abundance: once; j_gene: TRBJ2-7; d_gene: TRBD2; CDR3aa: CASSSTGGPYEQYF; CDR3nt: TGCGCCAGCAGCAGTACGGGAGGGCCCTACGAGCAGTACTTC
v_gene: TRBV18; abundance: NA; j_gene: TRBJ2-2; d_gene: NA; CDR3aa: CASSKNTGEGTGELFF; CDR3nt: TGTGCCAGCTCAAAAAACACGGGAGAGGGAACCGGGGAGCTGTTTTTT
v_gene: TRBV6-1; abundance: few; j_gene: TRBJ1-2; d_gene: NA; CDR3aa: CASSELGTTKSYGYTF; CDR3nt: TGTGCCAGCAGTGAACTAGGGACAACTAAGTCCTATGGCTACACCTTC
v_gene: TRBV5-6; abundance: NA; j_gene: TRBJ1-2; d_gene: NA; CDR3aa: CASSRGVPNYGYTF; CDR3nt: TGTGCCAGCAGCCGGGGAGTACCTAACTATGGCTACACCTTC
v_gene: TRBV7-9; abundance: NA; j_gene: TRBJ1-2; d_gene: NA; CDR3aa: CASSLAGRRSYGYTF; CDR3nt: TGTGCCAGCAGCTTAGCGGGCCGCAGAAGCTATGGCTACACCTTC
v_gene: TRBV5-1; abundance: once; j_gene: TRBJ1-2; d_gene: TRBD1; CDR3aa: CASSGQGAGYTF; CDR3nt: TGCGCCAGCAGCGGACAGGGTGCAGGCTACACCTTC
v_gene: TRBV28; abundance: NA; j_gene: TRBJ2-4; d_gene: NA; CDR3aa: CASSPRAGNIQYF; CDR3nt: TGTGCCAGCAGTCCCCGAGCCGGAAACATTCAGTACTTC
v_gene: TRBV28; abundance: NA; j_gene: TRBJ1-5; d_gene: NA; CDR3aa: CASSWSGRHQPQHF; CDR3nt: TGTGCCAGCAGTTGGTCGGGTCGCCATCAGCCCCAGCATTTT
v_gene: TRBV6-4; abundance: NA; j_gene: TRBJ2-2; d_gene: TRBD1; CDR3aa: CASSEYGQGVTGELFF; CDR3nt: TGTGCCAGCAGTGAATATGGACAGGGAGTCACCGGGGAGCTGTTTTTT
v_gene: TRBV7-6; abundance: few; j_gene: TRBJ2-7; d_gene: NA; CDR3aa: CASSLQPDREGEQYF; CDR3nt: TGTGCCAGCAGCTTACAACCGGACAGGGAGGGGGAGCAGTACTTC
v_gene: TRBV30; abundance: once; j_gene: TRBJ1-4; d_gene: TRBD1; CDR3aa: CAWSGQNNEKLFF; CDR3nt: TGTGCCTGGTCGGGACAGAATAATGAAAAACTGTTTTTT
v_gene: TRBV19; abundance: NA; j_gene: TRBJ2-1; d_gene: TRBD1; CDR3aa: CASRAGGNGSGSYNEQFF; CDR3nt: TGTGCCAGTAGGGCAGGGGGAAACGGCTCGGGCTCCTACAATGAGCAGTTCTTC